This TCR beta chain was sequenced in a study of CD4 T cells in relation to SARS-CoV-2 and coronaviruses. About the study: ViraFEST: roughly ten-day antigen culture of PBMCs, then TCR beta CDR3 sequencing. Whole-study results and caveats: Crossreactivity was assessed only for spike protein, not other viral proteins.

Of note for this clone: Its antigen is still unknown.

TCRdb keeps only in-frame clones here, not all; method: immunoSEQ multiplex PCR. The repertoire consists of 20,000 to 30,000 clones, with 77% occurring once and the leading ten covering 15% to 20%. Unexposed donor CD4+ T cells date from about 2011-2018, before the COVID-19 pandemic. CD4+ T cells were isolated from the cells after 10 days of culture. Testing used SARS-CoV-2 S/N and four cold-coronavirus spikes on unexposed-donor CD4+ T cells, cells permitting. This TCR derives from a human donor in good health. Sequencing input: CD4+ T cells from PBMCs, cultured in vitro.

Here the CDR3 reads CASSEAPPGNQGKLFF. The CDR3 DNA reads TGTGCCAGCAGTGAGGCCCCTCCGGGAAACCAAGGAAAACTGTTTTTT. The chain carries TRBV25-1 and TRBJ1-4; D ambiguous. Deletions cut 3 bases from V and 10 bases from J, with 21 bases between. Germline CDR1 and CDR2: MGHDK and SYGVNS. The CDR3 runs 16 residues.